The clone carrying this T cell receptor beta chain was seen more than once but under ten times. Its specificity is unknown. The source of the sample is a study of human T cells and chemical hapten exposure. Overall study context: Patch tests applied 0.01% DPC to the upper back and were scored after 6 days.

Regarding time point: patch test 2, 6 weeks after DPC sensitization. The treatment: therapeutic diphenylcyclopropenone sensitization with weekly scalp DPC. Unfractionated whole blood served as the source for total RNA extraction. Study results and limitations: Expanded TCRs formed significantly more large CDR3 similarity clusters than controls. The immune response of these alopecia patients might not match healthy individuals'.

The CDR3 extends over 15 amino acids. Germline V gene data show CDR1 as SGHRS and CDR2 as YFSETQ. Trimming pared 4 bases from V and 3 bases from J, leaving 17 bases between. TCRdb recomputed calls from the RACE reads with MiXCR, one row per CDR3 protein. The sample consists of 110,000 to 150,000 distinct CDR3 sequences, about an eighth of them appearing once. The clonotype originates from a woman aged 45 to 65 with alopecia areata. Some clones in this sample may be carry-over from other donors' samples. Here the sequenced sample was whole blood, taken in connection with sensitization to the hapten diphenylcyclopropenone (DPC). The chain couples TRBV5-1 to TRBJ2-7; TRBD1 might be the D (6 bases). The CDR3 loop is CASSLNRAPNYEQYF. The CDR3 DNA sequence: TGCGCCAGCAGCCTAAACAGGGCCCCTAACTACGAGCAGTACTTC.